This record concerns one T cell receptor (beta chain) sequence. Under the authors' procedure: Estimates of nucleated cell counts were drawn from the amplification of reference gene primers. Sequencing was performed with immunoSEQ multiplex PCR; in TCRdb, only in-frame clones are kept and a portion is missing. V and J calls and clone size are as listed in that table; D and trimming were resolved from the DNA. The data hold fewer than 350,000 clones, with just over 85% observed a single time. The CDR3 totals 16 residues. The germline V gene has CDR1 KGHSH and CDR2 LQKENI. J gave up 1 base and V 3 bases, and 1 base lay outside the gene matches. This sample was taken from a study of blood T cell repertoires in COVID-19. The overall study: T cells, B-cell-depleted T cells, or PBMCs provided the cDNA or gDNA that served as material.

Participant ages covered about 18 to 89 years across 20 to 30 US areas. Cohort allocation depended upon clinical history that participants reported. Sequenced sample: PBMCs or T cells enriched from blood (not recorded which). The receptor comes from a woman between 40 and 50 years old with acute COVID-19. The chain is built from TRBV18 and TRBJ2-5; 14 bases match TRBD2. The CDR3 DNA reads TGTGCCAGCTCACCCGGACTAGCGGGGGGCCAAGAGACCCAGTACTTC. This gives the protein CASSPGLAGGQETQYF.